A selection of T cell receptor beta chains follows, all from one sample in a study of blood T cell repertoires in COVID-19. The assay was immunoSEQ multiplex PCR, and TCRdb's table has in-frame clones only and misses some. The repertoire consists of approximately 300,000 clones, with around 82% occurring once and the leading ten covering roughly 14%. The sequenced sample consisted of peripheral blood. The receptors come from a person aged 70 to 79 with COVID-19, enrolled during active disease. CDR3s leave out the opening cysteine and the closing phenylalanine or tryptophan. The order of the fields is V gene, clone size, CDR3 protein. Clone size is stated in some rows and not others, as once, few, many or a class when expanded.

TRBV7-2,-,ASSLAMAATNEKLF
TRBV28,-,ASSSTTHYEQY
TRBV7-2,-,ASSPRTGPSYNEQF
TRBV5-1,-,ASSRQGSYEQY
TRBV5-8,-,ASSLAFYEQY
TRBV28,-,ASSLIADHNEQF
TRBV18,-,ASSPLAGTNTDTQY
TRBV2,-,ASREGLAGPYEQY
TRBV3-1/TRBV3-2,-,ASSQGTPGHFYEQY
TRBV5-1,-,ASSPVQGTTYEQY
TRBV30,once,AWTLGAAGYT
TRBV21-1,-,ASRETRESHTPGY
TRBV4-3,few,ASSQAVPPYGYT
TRBV5-6,-,ASSSSRQGGSFGELF
TRBV9,-,ASSVSGGAGELF
TRBV7-3,-,ASSPPVEQY
TRBV6-5,-,ASRREQGRNEQY
TRBV4-1,-,ASSQDGAGAGGEKLF
TRBV24-1,-,ATKGASSYNEQF
TRBV23-1,-,ASSRRDSLFNYGYT
TRBV4-2,-,ASSLGTGGPYEQY
TRBV5-1,few,ASSLGASGANVLT
TRBV5-6,-,AGYIAGVNTGELF
TRBV28,-,ASSTSGVSTDTQY
TRBV19,-,ASTDYLTPASGNTIY
TRBV2,-,ASRDRGYSDTQY
TRBV28,-,ASIEGGTLAGGNEQF
TRBV5-5,-,ASRSETGGGYEQY
TRBV11-2,-,ASSLGGQGAGETQY
TRBV19,-,ASSIGGRAGNTEAF
TRBV30,few,AWSPGTEGNTIY
TRBV19,-,ASRGGSEQY
TRBV3-1/TRBV3-2,-,ASSQALGQGLQKLF
TRBV19,-,ASSRTGMEAPLH
TRBV27,once,ASISPWGASGQETQY
TRBV7-8,-,ASSSPGQIQETQY
TRBV18,-,ASSRQVQTNEKLF
TRBV5-1,-,ASSFTANTEAF
TRBV4-3,-,ASSRADHYGYT
TRBV5-1,-,ASSWGTRGQGSNQPQH
TRBV11-2,few,ASSLGRDTAFYEQY
TRBV6-1,-,ASSDRGYSQPQH
TRBV9,-,ASSVGLAGTFGTDTQY
TRBV28,-,ASSSQSLNYGYT
TRBV11-2,-,ASSLHNRWQAGTEAF
TRBV7-9,-,ASTRTDNEQF
TRBV29-1,-,SAGELSGANVLT
TRBV4-1,-,ASSQGWGDSNEQF
TRBV6-6,-,ASSRGRGQKNEKLF
TRBV5-8,-,ASSLARTQSTRDGYT
TRBV18,-,ASSPPLAGGEQY
TRBV6-4,-,ASSRTPGDSPLH